This T cell receptor beta chain was profiled in a study of beta chain features in type 1 diabetes. The V and J ends lost 8 bases and 7 bases, in that order; junction bases with no gene match: 14. This CDR3 has 14 amino acids. Germline assignment: CDR1 MNHEY and CDR2 SVGAGI. The whole isolated RNA underwent reverse transcription, so sequencing captured expressed TCRB transcripts. Only in-frame clones appear in the TCRdb table, and some are missing; sequencing was by immunoSEQ multiplex PCR. The sample includes under 800,000 clones, roughly 15% seen only once; the top ten take approximately 0.087%. The chain employs TRBV6-5 and TRBJ2-7; 7 nucleotides match TRBD1. The sample was naive CD4+ T cells from blood. This sequence originates from a man between 18 and 35 years old in good health. The chain's CDR3 is CASARDSSVREQYF. The CDR3 nucleotides are TGTGCCAGCGCCCGGGACAGCTCCGTAAGGGAGCAGTACTTC.